This T cell receptor beta chain was captured in a study of T cells in Graves' hyperthyroidism and ophthalmopathy. Study background: Before any treatment, at initial diagnosis, peripheral blood was collected.

It was RNA transcripts that yielded the amplified TCR beta CDR3 regions. An initial round of RT-PCR targeting the TCR CDR3 relied on the HTBI primer set. Via MiXCR, TCRdb re-called the multiplex PCR reads, giving one row per CDR3 protein. The data hold about 350,000 distinct CDR3 sequences, with over 11% observed a single time. This clonotype was observed a handful of times. No antigen is known for it. The study, taken as a whole, reports: Most thyroid clonotypes expanded above 0.001 appeared in blood too. A 13 V-J signature model discriminated ophthalmopathy versus stable hyperthyroidism. With a median lead of approximately 6 months before onset, the model predicted ophthalmopathy.

Trimming took 2 bases from V and 2 from J, leaving 16 bases between them. The CDR3 covers 18 residues. The germline V gene has CDR1 MNHEY and CDR2 SVGAGI. The sample was blood. The receptor's source is a woman in her thirties with Graves' hyperthyroidism. The V call is TRBV6-5, the J call TRBJ2-6, with D perhaps matching TRBD2 (5 bases). The DNA of the CDR3 is TGTGCCAGCAGTTACAGCCGAGGAGGAGGTGCTGGGGCCAACGTCCTGACTTTC. Encoded protein: CASSYSRGGGAGANVLTF.